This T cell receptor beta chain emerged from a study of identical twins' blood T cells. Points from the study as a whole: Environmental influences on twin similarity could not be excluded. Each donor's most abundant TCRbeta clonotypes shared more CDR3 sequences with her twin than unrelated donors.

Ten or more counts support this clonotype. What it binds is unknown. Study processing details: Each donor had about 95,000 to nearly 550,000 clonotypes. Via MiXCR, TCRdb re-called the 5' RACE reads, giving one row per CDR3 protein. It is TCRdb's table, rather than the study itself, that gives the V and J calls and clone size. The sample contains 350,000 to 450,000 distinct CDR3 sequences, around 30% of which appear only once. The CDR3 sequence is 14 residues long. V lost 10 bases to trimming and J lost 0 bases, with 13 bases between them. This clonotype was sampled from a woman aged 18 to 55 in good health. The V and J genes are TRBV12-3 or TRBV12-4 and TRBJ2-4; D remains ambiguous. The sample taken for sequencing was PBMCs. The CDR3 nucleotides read TGTGCCACCGCAATGCAGTTAGCCAAAAACATTCAGTACTTC. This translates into CATAMQLAKNIQYF.